This T cell receptor beta chain was observed in a study of blood T cell repertoires in COVID-19. Looking at the study overall: The United States, Italy and Spain were the sources of the acute and convalescent COVID-19 samples.

In the original processing: Amplification from reference gene primers served as the basis for estimated nucleated cell counts. Clones were read by immunoSEQ multiplex PCR, and TCRdb kept only the in-frame ones, dropping some. The DNA gave D and trimming, while V, J and clone size come from that table. The profile shows around 180,000 clones, approximately 80% of them singletons. The CDR3 consists of 16 residues. Cohort 3 donors were reported recovered after two negative PCRs, clearance, or symptom resolution. The sample taken for sequencing was PBMCs or T cells enriched from blood (not recorded which). This sequence was found in a man aged 45-60 years who had recovered from COVID-19. This chain links TRBV21-1 with TRBJ1-6; the table's TRBD1 call for D was not verified on the DNA. TRBV21-1 represents a pseudogene. The CDR3 nucleotides read TGTGCCAGCAGCATCCAATCAGGGTCCTATAATTCACCCCTCCACTTT. Translated: CASSIQSGSYNSPLHF.